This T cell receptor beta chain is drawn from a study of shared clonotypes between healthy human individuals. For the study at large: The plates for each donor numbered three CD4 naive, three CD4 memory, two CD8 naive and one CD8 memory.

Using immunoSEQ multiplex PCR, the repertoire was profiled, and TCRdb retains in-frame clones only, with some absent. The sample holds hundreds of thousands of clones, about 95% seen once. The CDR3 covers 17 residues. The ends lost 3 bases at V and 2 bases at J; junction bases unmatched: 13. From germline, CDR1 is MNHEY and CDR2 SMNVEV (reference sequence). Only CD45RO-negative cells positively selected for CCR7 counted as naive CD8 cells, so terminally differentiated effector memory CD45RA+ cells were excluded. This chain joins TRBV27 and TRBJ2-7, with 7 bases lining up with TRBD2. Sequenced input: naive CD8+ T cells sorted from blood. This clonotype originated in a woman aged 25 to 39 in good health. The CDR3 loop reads CASSFQPLAGLAYEQYF. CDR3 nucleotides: TGTGCCAGCAGTTTTCAGCCTTTAGCGGGCCTAGCCTACGAGCAGTACTTC.